The 21 T cell receptor beta chains below all came from one sample that was sequenced in a study of T cell changes during pregnancy in multiple sclerosis. Sequencing used immunoSEQ multiplex PCR; TCRdb keeps in-frame clones, though not all of them. The top ten hold more than 0.85% of the sample, which has around 97,000 clones, almost 95% seen once. The input for sequencing was peripheral blood, taken after pregnancy. These receptors came from a female donor with multiple sclerosis, enrolled in a pregnancy study.

V and J are TRBV9 and TRBJ2-1; the match to TRBD2 covers 9 bases. CDR1 SGDLS and CDR2 YYNGEE come from the germline V gene. The CDR3 length is 18 residues. Losses at the gene ends were 2 bases for V and 4 bases for J; bases not matched to a gene: 13. CDR3 protein: CASSVRGMTSGQYNEQFF. For the CDR3, the DNA is TGTGCCAGCAGCGTTCGGGGCATGACTAGCGGTCAATACAATGAGCAGTTCTTC.

The V call is TRBV7-8, the J call TRBJ2-2, with 12 bases fitting TRBD2. CDR1 SGHVS and CDR2 FQNEAQ come from the germline V gene. The CDR3 is 17 amino acids. V shed 5 bases and J 1 base; nucleotides not matched to a gene: 5. The DNA of the CDR3 is TGTGCCAGCAGCCCCGGACTAGCGGGAATGAACACCGGGGAGCTGTTTTTT. It codes for CASSPGLAGMNTGELFF.

V is TRBV18 and J is TRBJ2-7; D ambiguous. V lost 3 bases and J 7 bases, leaving 10 bases between the germline ends. The CDR3 length is 12 residues. Germline V lookup: CDR1 KGHSH, CDR2 LQKENI. The DNA for the CDR3 is TGTGCCAGCTCACCCTCGGAGAGGGAGCAGTACTTC. Translating it yields CASSPSEREQYF.

The gene calls are TRBV15 and TRBJ2-5; D is perhaps TRBD1 (6 bases). Germline V gene sequence: CDR1 LNHNV, CDR2 YYDKDF (reference sequence). The CDR3 is made up of 15 amino acids. V lost 0 bases and J 5 bases, leaving 13 bases between the germline ends. The CDR3 DNA reads as TGTGCCACCAGCAGAGATATAGCTAGGGGGGAGACCCAGTACTTC. The encoded protein is CATSRDIARGETQYF.

The rearrangement joins TRBV6-4 to TRBJ2-1; 7 bases are a match to TRBD2. This CDR3 is built from 14 residues. Germline CDR1 MRHNA, CDR2 SNTAGT. V lost 2 bases to trimming and J lost 2 bases; unmatched junction nucleotides: 0. CDR3 coding DNA: TGTGCCAGCAGTGACGGGGGGGCCTACAATGAGCAGTTCTTC. It specifies CASSDGGAYNEQFF.

The table lists this clone with a count of one. This chain joins TRBV2 and TRBJ1-4; 9 bases line up with TRBD1. The V gene's germline CDR1 is SNHLY and CDR2 FYNNEI. This CDR3 region has 14 residues. Trimming took 6 bases from V and 7 from J; bases not matched to a gene: 6. CDR3 loop: CASRNRGRSEKLFF. In nucleotides, the CDR3 is TGTGCCAGCAGGAACAGGGGGCGGAGTGAAAAACTGTTTTTT.

This clone appeared a few times. The rearrangement uses TRBV2 and TRBJ1-5; D perhaps matches TRBD1 (6 bases). V was clipped by 1 base and J by 4 bases, with 11 bases between them. Germline V gives CDR1 SNHLY, CDR2 FYNNEI. The CDR3 runs to 15 residues. The CDR3: CASSEVGQGNQPQHF. The CDR3 DNA is TGTGCCAGCAGTGAAGTTGGGCAGGGGAATCAGCCCCAGCATTTT.

V is TRBV5-8 and J is TRBJ2-3; 11 bases map to TRBD2. The V gene end was trimmed by 0 bases and the J gene end by 2 bases; junction bases not matched to a gene: 2. Germline lookup yields CDR1 SGHTS and CDR2 YDEGEE. The CDR3 has 16 residues. The CDR3 DNA sequence: TGTGCCAGCAGCTTGGGACTAGCGGGAAACACAGATACGCAGTATTTT. This sequence encodes CASSLGLAGNTDTQYF.

The chain couples TRBV29-1 to TRBJ2-5; TRBD1 aligns across 10 bases. Per the germline V gene, CDR1 is SQVTM and CDR2 is ANQGSEA. The V and J ends lost 4 bases and 5 bases, in that order; junction bases with no gene match: 10. The CDR3 runs to 15 residues. This CDR3 reads CSVASDRGREETQYF. CDR3 nucleotides: TGCAGCGTTGCCAGCGACAGGGGGCGGGAGGAGACCCAGTACTTC.

The V and J genes are TRBV4-1 and TRBJ1-2; 7 bases line up with TRBD1. The CDR3 loop spans 15 amino acids. Trimming cost V 4 bases and J 2 bases; bases outside gene matches: 7. The germline CDR1 and CDR2 sequences are MGHRA and YSYEKL. The CDR3 loop is CASSLGGQRNYGYTF. The DNA of the CDR3 is TGCGCCAGCAGCCTCGGGGGACAGCGGAACTATGGCTACACCTTC.

This chain joins TRBV7-6 and TRBJ2-2; possibly TRBD1 for D (5 bases). This CDR3 comprises 14 residues. V gave up 6 bases and J gave up 5 bases, with 13 bases separating them. Germline V gene data show CDR1 as SGHVS and CDR2 as FNYEAQ. CDR3 loop: CASRETPGTGELFF. In DNA form, the CDR3 reads TGTGCCAGCAGGGAAACCCCAGGGACCGGGGAGCTGTTTTTT. The full variable domain, its missing parts supplied by reference TRBV7-6 and TRBJ2-2, is GAGVSQSPRYKVTKRGQDVALRCDPISGHVSLYWYRQALGQGPEFLTYFNYEAQQDKSGLPNDRFSAERPEGSISTLTIQRTEQRDSAMYRCASRETPGTGELFFGEGSRLTVL.

The chain has TRBV4-3 and TRBJ2-7, with 8 bases identical to TRBD1. V shed 1 base, J shed 4 bases, and the junction held 6 bases outside the gene matches. Germline V CDR1 and CDR2: LGHNA, YSLEER. The CDR3 is 15 residues long. The CDR3 here is CASSQGSQGAYEQYF. The CDR3 DNA reads TGCGCCAGCAGCCAAGGCAGTCAGGGGGCTTACGAGCAGTACTTC.

V usage is TRBV5-5 and J usage is TRBJ2-2; 12 bases are shared with TRBD2. After removal of 1 base from V and 2 bases from J, the junction contained 3 bases not matched to a gene. Germline V gene sequence: CDR1 SGHKS, CDR2 YYEKEE (reference sequence). The CDR3 extends over 17 amino acids. The CDR3 loop is CASSLTSGGRNTGELFF. In DNA form, the CDR3 reads TGTGCCAGCAGCTTGACTAGCGGGGGGCGCAACACCGGGGAGCTGTTTTTT.

The chain employs TRBV2 and TRBJ2-1; the D gene is possibly TRBD2 (5 bases). CDR3 length: 12 amino acids. The V end lost 7 bases, the J end lost 7 bases, and 11 bases lay between the germline ends. CDR1 and CDR2 from the germline V gene are SNHLY and FYNNEI. The CDR3 region is CASTGILNEQFF. In DNA form, the CDR3 reads TGTGCCAGCACGGGGATTCTAAATGAGCAGTTCTTC.

This sequence joins TRBV7-8 and TRBJ2-7; 12 bases are shared with TRBD2. Per the germline V gene, CDR1 is SGHVS and CDR2 is FQNEAQ. With V trimmed by 5 bases and J by 2 bases, 4 bases remained unmatched. The CDR3 is 15 residues long. Written as DNA, the CDR3 is TGTGCCAGCAGCACCCGACTAGCGGGAGCCTACGAGCAGTACTTC. Its protein product is CASSTRLAGAYEQYF.

This chain links TRBV29-1 with TRBJ2-5; the match to TRBD2 covers 8 bases. V was clipped by 7 bases and J by 5 bases; unmatched bases: 12. This CDR3 region has 14 residues. CDR1 and CDR2 from the germline V gene are SQVTM and ANQGSEA. CDR3 sequence reads: CSAGLAGRTETQYF. CDR3 in DNA: TGCAGCGCTGGATTAGCGGGGAGGACGGAGACCCAGTACTTC.

J is TRBJ1-4 and V is TRBV18; the D is unclear. Germline V gives CDR1 KGHSH, CDR2 LQKENI. The germline V and J ends were trimmed by 2 bases and 5 bases, with 15 bases remaining between them. The CDR3 is 16 residues long. CDR3 nucleotides: TGTGCCAGCTCACCATCCGGGTCGACTCTAAATGAAAAACTGTTTTTT. It yields the protein CASSPSGSTLNEKLFF.

This rearrangement joins TRBV5-1 to TRBJ2-7, with a weak D call TRBD1 (6 bases). CDR1 and CDR2 from the germline V gene are SGHRS and YFSETQ. Trimming stripped 2 bases from V and 4 bases from J, with 16 bases between. The CDR3 is made up of 15 amino acids. CDR3 bases: TGCGCCAGCAGCTTACAAACAGGGAAAGGATACGAGCAGTACTTC. This encodes CASSLQTGKGYEQYF. The whole variable domain, remainder taken from reference TRBV5-1 and TRBJ2-7, is KAGVTQTPRYLIKTRGQQVTLSCSPISGHRSVSWYQQTPGQGLQFLFEYFSETQRNKGNFPGRFSGRQFSNSRSEMNVSTLELGDSALYLCASSLQTGKGYEQYFGPGTRLTVT.

J is TRBJ2-7 and V is TRBV7-2, with TRBD1 identical over 8 bases. This CDR3 is built from 13 residues. V lost 3 bases, J lost 3 bases, and 1 base stayed unmatched. The V gene's germline CDR1 is SGHTA and CDR2 FQGNSA. CDR3 loop: CASSFDRGYEQYF. For the CDR3, the DNA is TGTGCCAGCAGCTTCGACAGGGGCTACGAGCAGTACTTC.

This chain joins TRBV6-5 and TRBJ2-1; TRBD2 might be the D (5 bases). Germline V gives CDR1 MNHEY, CDR2 SVGAGI. The CDR3 loop spans 15 amino acids. Deletions cut 6 bases from V and 8 bases from J, with 20 bases between. The CDR3 nucleotides are TGTGCCAGCAGCCTAAGACGTAAAGCGGACTATGAGCAGTTCTTC. Translating it yields CASSLRRKADYEQFF.

The chain joins TRBV10-2 to TRBJ2-1, with TRBD2 identical over 11 bases. The CDR3 covers 14 residues. Germline V gives CDR1 WSHSY, CDR2 SAAADI. After removal of 4 bases from V and 6 bases from J, the junction contained 2 bases not matched to a gene. CDR3 protein: CASSGLAGSNEQFF. The CDR3 nucleotides are TGCGCCAGCAGTGGACTAGCGGGATCCAATGAGCAGTTCTTC.